The next 25 T cell receptor beta chains were all read from a single sample in a study of identical twins. MiXCR, applied by TCRdb to the 5' RACE reads, yields one record per CDR3 protein. The sample records some 570,000 distinct CDR3 sequences, approximately 20% being singletons. This same sample was also taken into another study, of yellow fever vaccine responses in identical twins.

The material sequenced was CD4+ T cells sorted from blood. These receptors originate from a woman aged 18 to 35 in good health.

This clonotype has only a few counts. The chain carries TRBV10-1 and TRBJ2-7, with D unresolved. Germline CDR1 reads WNHNN; CDR2 reads SYGVQD (reference sequence). V gave up 9 bases and J gave up 5 bases, with 11 bases separating them. CDR3 length: 11 residues. CDR3 sequence (DNA): TGCGCCAGTCGGTGGTGGGACGAGCAGTACGTC. It encodes CASRWWDEQYV.

V is TRBV9 and J is TRBJ2-1; 14 positions match TRBD2. This CDR3 contains 18 residues. The J segment lost 7 bases and the V segment lost 3 bases, leaving 12 bases of the junction unmatched. CDR1 and CDR2 from the germline V gene are SGDLS and YYNGEE. CDR3 sequence reads: CASSEGLAGVTLRNEQFF. Written as DNA, the CDR3 is TGTGCCAGCAGCGAGGGACTAGCGGGAGTAACCCTAAGGAATGAGCAGTTCTTC.

J is TRBJ2-7 and V is TRBV5-1; the match to TRBD1 covers 7 bases. Trimming cost V 2 bases and J 3 bases; bases outside gene matches: 5. Germline CDR1 SGHRS, CDR2 YFSETQ. The CDR3 loop spans 14 amino acids. The CDR3 nucleotides read TGCGCCAGCAGCTTCGGGGCAGGGGGCTACGAGCAGTACTTC. This encodes CASSFGAGGYEQYF.

The V and J genes are TRBV29-1 and TRBJ1-4, with D maybe TRBD1 (5 bases). This CDR3 comprises 14 residues. V lost 4 bases and J lost 8, with 17 bases in between. Germline V gives CDR1 SQVTM, CDR2 ANQGSEA. CDR3: CSVGPQGSKEKLFF. CDR3 sequence (DNA): TGCAGCGTTGGCCCCCAGGGAAGTAAGGAAAAACTGTTTTTT.

The genes are TRBV21-1 and TRBJ2-7; the table gives TRBD1 as D, unverified against the DNA. TRBV21-1 is deemed a pseudogene. The CDR3 covers 17 residues. The CDR3 DNA is TGTGCCAGCAGCCATATCACCCCTTCCGGGTGCTCCTACGAGCAGTACTTC. Residues: CASSHITPSGCSYEQYF.

The chain uses TRBV12-3 or TRBV12-4 and TRBJ2-1; 7 nucleotides match TRBD1. The trim removed 4 bases at V and 5 bases at J, leaving 2 bases unmatched. The CDR3 sequence is 13 residues long. CDR3 coding DNA: TGTGCCAGCAGTTGGGACAGCAACAATGAGCAGTTCTTC. Residues: CASSWDSNNEQFF.

This rearrangement joins TRBV6-5 to TRBJ2-5, with TRBD1 matching over 7 bases. V was pared by 4 bases and J by 0 bases, with 5 bases of the junction left unmatched. Looked up from germline, CDR1 is MNHEY and CDR2 is SVGAGI. The CDR3 is 15 amino acids. The CDR3 region has the DNA TGTGCCAGCAGTTCCGGGCAGGGGGACCAAGAGACCCAGTACTTC. This encodes CASSSGQGDQETQYF.

This chain connects TRBV2 to TRBJ2-1; 10 positions match TRBD2. Germline CDR1 reads SNHLY; CDR2 reads FYNNEI. This CDR3 comprises 15 residues. With V trimmed by 7 bases and J by 8 bases, 11 bases remained unmatched. This CDR3 is CASTARLAGADEQFF. The CDR3 bases are TGTGCCAGCACCGCCCGCCTAGCGGGAGCGGATGAGCAGTTCTTC.

This clonotype was seen only a few times. The rearrangement joins TRBV12-3 or TRBV12-4 to TRBJ2-7, with 9 nucleotides matching TRBD2. The length of the CDR3 is 14 residues. V lost 1 base to trimming and J lost 2 bases; unmatched junction nucleotides: 0. CDR3 region: CASSLGTSAYEQYF. The DNA of the CDR3 is TGTGCCAGCAGTTTAGGGACTAGCGCCTACGAGCAGTACTTC.

In this sample, this clonotype turned up a few times. The rearrangement uses TRBV20-1 and TRBJ2-1, with 14 bases matching TRBD2. CDR1 is DFQATT and CDR2 is SNEGSKA in the germline V gene (reference sequence). The CDR3 sequence is 15 residues long. The CDR3 DNA reads as TGCAGCGCTCCCCCGGGACTAGCGGGAGCGAGTGAGCAGTTCTTC. It specifies CSAPPGLAGASEQFF.

V and J are TRBV5-1 and TRBJ2-3; 7 bases match TRBD1. This CDR3 region has 15 residues. Germline CDR1 SGHRS, CDR2 YFSETQ. Trimming took 4 bases from V and 2 from J; bases not matched to a gene: 7. The chain's CDR3 is CASSETGQPTDTQYF. The CDR3 nucleotides are TGCGCCAGCAGCGAGACGGGACAGCCCACAGATACGCAGTATTTT.

This chain links TRBV3-1 with TRBJ2-3; no definite D call. The CDR3 has 13 residues. V was pared by 1 base and J by 7 bases, with 9 bases between. The germline gives CDR1 LGHDT, CDR2 YNNKEL (reference sequence). The CDR3 coding sequence is TGTGCCAGCAGCCAAGTATTAGAAAATACGCAGTATTTT. It is translated as CASSQVLENTQYF.

In its sample, this clonotype was seen a few times. The chain combines TRBV12-3 or TRBV12-4 with TRBJ1-1, with 9 bases matching TRBD1. CDR3 size: 15 residues. V lost 3 bases to trimming and J lost 5 bases; unmatched junction nucleotides: 7. The CDR3, as DNA: TGTGCCAGCAGTTTTGCGGGACAGGGAAGGACTGAAGCTTTCTTT. Translated, it gives CASSFAGQGRTEAFF.

This clonotype was counted between two and nine times. V gene TRBV20-1 combines with J gene TRBJ2-2, with TRBD1 as a possible D gene (6 bases). The CDR3 is made up of 13 amino acids. CDR1 and CDR2 (germline): DFQATT, SNEGSKA (reference sequence). The V and J ends lost 6 bases and 10 bases respectively, with 18 bases between them. The CDR3 region has the DNA TGCAGTGCACGTCCCGGGACACAGGAGGAGCTGTTTTTT. It is translated as CSARPGTQEELFF.

This clonotype turned up a few times. CDR3 sequence reads: CATSREPMQAFF. The CDR3 DNA follows: TGTGCCACCAGCAGAGAACCAATGCAAGCTTTCTTT. The J gene is TRBJ1-1, the V gene TRBV15; D is unclear. Germline values: CDR1 LNHNV, CDR2 YYDKDF (reference sequence). The CDR3 has 12 amino acids. Trimming removed 0 bases at V and 9 bases at J, with 8 bases between.

In its sample, this clonotype was seen a few times. The rearrangement joins TRBV9 to TRBJ2-1; tentatively, D is TRBD2 (6 bases). CDR3 length: 18 amino acids. V lost 1 base, J lost 2 bases, and 19 bases lay in between. In germline, CDR1 is SGDLS, CDR2 YYNGEE. The CDR3 here is CASSVSRPGGYPYNEQFF. The CDR3 DNA is TGTGCCAGCAGCGTATCCCGCCCCGGAGGGTACCCCTACAATGAGCAGTTCTTC. Full variable domain (rest looked up from reference TRBV9 and TRBJ2-1): DSGVTQTPKHLITATGQRVTLRCSPRSGDLSVYWYQQSLDQGLQFLIQYYNGEERAKGNILERFSAQQFPDLHSELNLSSLELGDSALYFCASSVSRPGGYPYNEQFFGPGTRLTVL.

CDR3 coding DNA: TGTGCCAGCAGGGGGGGAGCAACTAATGAAAAACTGTTTTTT. This translates into CASRGGATNEKLFF. The chain uses TRBV6-2 or TRBV6-3 and TRBJ1-4; a possible D gene is TRBD1 (5 bases). The CDR3 extends over 14 amino acids. V lost 6 bases and J 0 bases, leaving 8 bases between the germline ends. CDR1 is MNHEY, CDR2 SVGEGT, per germline.

V usage is TRBV6-5 and J usage is TRBJ2-1, with a tentative D call TRBD1 (6 bases). The ends were cut back, 0 bases at V and 8 bases at J, with 11 bases in the middle. CDR3 length: 14 amino acids. Per germline, CDR1 MNHEY and CDR2 SVGAGI. The CDR3: CASSYSNEGDEQFF. The CDR3 nucleotides read TGTGCCAGCAGTTACTCGAATGAGGGGGATGAGCAGTTCTTC.

The CDR3 loop reads CASSAGTAGIRNTEAFF. The CDR3 nucleotides read TGCGCCAGCAGCGCTGGTACCGCGGGGATTCGGAACACTGAAGCTTTCTTT. The chain is built from TRBV5-1 and TRBJ1-1; D unresolved. There are 17 residues in the CDR3. Germline CDR1 and CDR2: SGHRS and YFSETQ. The ends were cut back, 4 bases at V and 1 base at J, with 20 bases in the middle.

The chain links TRBV6-1 to TRBJ1-2, with a tentative D call TRBD1 (6 bases). The CDR3 length is 14 residues. V gave up 2 bases and J gave up 5 bases, with 12 bases separating them. Germline V gene sequence: CDR1 MNHNS, CDR2 SASEGT. This CDR3 reads CASSETLRGYGYTF. Written as DNA, the CDR3 is TGTGCCAGCAGTGAAACCCTCAGGGGATATGGCTACACCTTC.

The genes are TRBV24-1 and TRBJ1-6; maybe TRBD1 (5 bases). The CDR3 consists of 14 residues. Germline V gene sequence: CDR1 KGHDR, CDR2 SFDVKD. Trimming pared 3 bases from V and 8 bases from J, leaving 10 bases between. DNA of the CDR3: TGTGCCACCAGTGATGGCGGGACCCATTCACCCCTCCACTTT. Translation gives CATSDGGTHSPLHF.

This clonotype has more than one count but fewer than ten. This chain links TRBV18 with TRBJ2-2; 7 bases line up with TRBD2. V was pared by 6 bases and J by 3 bases, with 7 bases of the junction left unmatched. The CDR3 has 15 amino acids. The germline CDR1 and CDR2 sequences are KGHSH and LQKENI. CDR3 nucleotide sequence: TGTGCCAGCTCGTCCGGGACTACTGACACCGGGGAGCTGTTTTTT. It codes for CASSSGTTDTGELFF.

This clonotype was counted between two and nine times. The V call is TRBV12-3 or TRBV12-4, the J call TRBJ2-3, with 9 bases aligning to TRBD2. The V gene end was trimmed by 3 bases and the J gene end by 9 bases; junction bases not matched to a gene: 13. The CDR3 runs to 16 residues. As DNA, the CDR3 is TGTGCCAGCAGTTTTAGGGCCGCGGGAGGGGTGGGAACGCAGTATTTT. Protein sequence: CASSFRAAGGVGTQYF.

The genes are TRBV12-3 or TRBV12-4 and TRBJ1-1; D possibly corresponds to TRBD1 (6 bases). CDR3 length: 15 residues. V was clipped by 3 bases and J by 6 bases, with 17 bases between them. The CDR3 region is CASSFRQALGAEAFF. CDR3 sequence (DNA): TGTGCCAGCAGTTTCCGACAGGCCCTTGGGGCTGAAGCTTTCTTT.

This clonotype occurred a few times. The rearrangement links TRBV5-1 to TRBJ1-3; D remains unclear. V was cut by 1 base and J by 0 bases, with 8 bases left in between. The CDR3 spans 15 residues. Germline V gene sequence: CDR1 SGHRS, CDR2 YFSETQ. The CDR3 loop is CASSLYGDSGNTIYF. CDR3 nucleotide sequence: TGCGCCAGCAGCTTGTATGGGGACTCTGGAAACACCATATATTTT.